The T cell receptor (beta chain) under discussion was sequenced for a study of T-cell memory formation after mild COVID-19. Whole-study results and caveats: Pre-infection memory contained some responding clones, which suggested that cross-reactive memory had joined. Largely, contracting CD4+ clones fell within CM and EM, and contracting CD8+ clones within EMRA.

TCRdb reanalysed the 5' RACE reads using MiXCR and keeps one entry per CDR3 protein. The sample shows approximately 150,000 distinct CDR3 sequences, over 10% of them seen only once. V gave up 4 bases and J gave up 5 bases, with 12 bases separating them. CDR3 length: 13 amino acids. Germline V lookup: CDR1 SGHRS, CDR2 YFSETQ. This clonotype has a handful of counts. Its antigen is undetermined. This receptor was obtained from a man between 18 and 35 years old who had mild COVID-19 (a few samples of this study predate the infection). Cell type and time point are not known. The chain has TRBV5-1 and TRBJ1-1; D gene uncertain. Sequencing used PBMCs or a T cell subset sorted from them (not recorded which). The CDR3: CASSIRGDTEAFF. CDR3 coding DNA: TGCGCCAGCAGCATCCGCGGGGATACTGAAGCTTTCTTT.